This TCR beta chain was recorded in a study of blood T cell repertoires in COVID-19. Study-wide context: Some COVID-19 samples were acute and others convalescent; all came from the United States, Italy and Spain. Nucleic acid was either cDNA or gDNA, and it came from T cells, B-cell-depleted T cells, or PBMCs.

Authors' analysis steps: Amplification with reference gene primers provided the estimates of nucleated cell counts. The method was immunoSEQ multiplex PCR; TCRdb's version includes in-frame clones alone and lacks a portion of them. The V and J calls and the clone size are those of that table, but D and trimming were determined from the DNA. The sample lists 110,000 to 150,000 clones; 65% to 90% were seen once. CDR1 is KGHSH and CDR2 is LQKENI in the germline V gene. V was pared by 3 bases and J by 5 bases, with 6 bases of the junction left unmatched. The CDR3 runs to 16 residues. Specimen: peripheral blood. The chain carries TRBV18 and TRBJ2-5; 13 bases line up with TRBD2. The TCR comes from a man aged 50 to 59 with acute or convalescent COVID-19. The CDR3 spells CASSPFGLAGDETQYF. CDR3 coding DNA: TGTGCCAGCTCACCCTTTGGACTAGCGGGAGATGAGACCCAGTACTTC. The complete variable domain, with remaining parts taken from reference TRBV18 and TRBJ2-5, reads NAGVMQNPRHLVRRRGQEARLRCSPMKGHSHVYWYRQLPEEGLKFMVYLQKENIIDESGMPKERFSAEFPKEGPSILRIQQVVRGDSAAYFCASSPFGLAGDETQYFGPGTRLLVL.